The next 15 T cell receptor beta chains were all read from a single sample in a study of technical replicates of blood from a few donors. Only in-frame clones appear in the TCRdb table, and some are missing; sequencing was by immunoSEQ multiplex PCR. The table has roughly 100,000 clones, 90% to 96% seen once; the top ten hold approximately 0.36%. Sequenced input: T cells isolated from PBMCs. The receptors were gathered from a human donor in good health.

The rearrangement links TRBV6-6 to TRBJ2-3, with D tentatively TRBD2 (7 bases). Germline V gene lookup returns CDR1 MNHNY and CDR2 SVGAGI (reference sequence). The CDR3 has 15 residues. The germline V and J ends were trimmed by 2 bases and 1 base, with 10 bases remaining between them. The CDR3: CASSYGRGRTDTQYF. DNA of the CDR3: TGTGCCAGCAGTTACGGGCGGGGGCGCACAGATACGCAGTATTTT.

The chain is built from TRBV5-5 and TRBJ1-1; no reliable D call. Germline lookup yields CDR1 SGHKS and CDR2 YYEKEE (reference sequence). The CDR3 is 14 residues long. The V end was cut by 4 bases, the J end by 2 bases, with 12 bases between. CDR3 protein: CASSLGAHNTEAFF. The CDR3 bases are TGTGCCAGCAGCCTAGGTGCCCATAACACTGAAGCTTTCTTT. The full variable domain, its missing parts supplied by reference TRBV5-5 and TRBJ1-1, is DAGVTQSPTHLIKTRGQQVTLRCSPISGHKSVSWYQQVLGQGPQFIFQYYEKEERGRGNFPDRFSARQFPNYSSELNVNALLLGDSALYLCASSLGAHNTEAFFGQGTRLTVV.

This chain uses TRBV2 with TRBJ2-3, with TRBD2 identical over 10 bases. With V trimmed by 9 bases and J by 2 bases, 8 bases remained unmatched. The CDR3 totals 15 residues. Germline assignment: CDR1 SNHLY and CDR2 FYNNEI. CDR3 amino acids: CAREPSGSPTDTQYF. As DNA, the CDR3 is TGTGCCAGAGAACCTAGCGGGAGTCCCACAGATACGCAGTATTTT.

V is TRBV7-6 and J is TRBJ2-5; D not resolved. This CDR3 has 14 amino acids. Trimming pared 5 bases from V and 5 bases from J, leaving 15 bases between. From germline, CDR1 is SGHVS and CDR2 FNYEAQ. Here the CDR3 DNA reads TGTGCCAGCAGCCCCGAGGAATCGCGGGAGACCCAGTACTTC. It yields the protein CASSPEESRETQYF. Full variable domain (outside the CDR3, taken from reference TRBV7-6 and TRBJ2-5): GAGVSQSPRYKVTKRGQDVALRCDPISGHVSLYWYRQALGQGPEFLTYFNYEAQQDKSGLPNDRFSAERPEGSISTLTIQRTEQRDSAMYRCASSPEESRETQYFGPGTRLLVL.

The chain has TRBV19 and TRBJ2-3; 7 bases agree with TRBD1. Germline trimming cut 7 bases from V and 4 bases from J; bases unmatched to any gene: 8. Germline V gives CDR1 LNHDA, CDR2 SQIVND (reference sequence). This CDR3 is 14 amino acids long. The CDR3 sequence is CASTSDRFADTQYF. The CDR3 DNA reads TGTGCCAGTACCTCGGACAGGTTCGCAGATACGCAGTATTTT.

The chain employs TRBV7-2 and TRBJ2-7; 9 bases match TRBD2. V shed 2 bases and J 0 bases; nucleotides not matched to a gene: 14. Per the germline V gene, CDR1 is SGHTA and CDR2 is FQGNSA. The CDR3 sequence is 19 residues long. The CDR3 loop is CASSLQITLTSGFSYEQYF. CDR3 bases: TGTGCCAGCAGCTTACAAATTACCCTGACTAGCGGCTTCTCCTACGAGCAGTACTTC.

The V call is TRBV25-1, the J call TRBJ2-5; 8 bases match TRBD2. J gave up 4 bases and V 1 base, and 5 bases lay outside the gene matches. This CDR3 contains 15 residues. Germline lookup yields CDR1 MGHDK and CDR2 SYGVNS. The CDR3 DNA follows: TGTGCCAGCAGTGAATTTGTAGCGGGGATAGAGACCCAGTACTTC. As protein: CASSEFVAGIETQYF. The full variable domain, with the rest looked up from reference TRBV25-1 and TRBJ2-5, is EADIYQTPRYLVIGTGKKITLECSQTMGHDKMYWYQQDPGMELHLIHYSYGVNSTEKGDLSSESTVSRIRTEHFPLTLESARPSHTSQYLCASSEFVAGIETQYFGPGTRLLVL.

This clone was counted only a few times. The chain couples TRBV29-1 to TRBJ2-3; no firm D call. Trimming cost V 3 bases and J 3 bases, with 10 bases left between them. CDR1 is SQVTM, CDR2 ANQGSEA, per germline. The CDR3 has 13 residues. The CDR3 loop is CSVERPGTDTQYF. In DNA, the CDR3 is TGCAGCGTTGAGCGGCCCGGGACAGATACGCAGTATTTT.

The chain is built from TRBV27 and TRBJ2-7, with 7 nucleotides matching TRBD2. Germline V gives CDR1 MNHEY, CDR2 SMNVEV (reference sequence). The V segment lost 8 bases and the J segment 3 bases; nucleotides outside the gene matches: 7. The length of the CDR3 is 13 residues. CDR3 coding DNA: TGTGCCAGCGGGGCGGGAGTTATCTACGAGCAGTACTTC. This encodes CASGAGVIYEQYF.

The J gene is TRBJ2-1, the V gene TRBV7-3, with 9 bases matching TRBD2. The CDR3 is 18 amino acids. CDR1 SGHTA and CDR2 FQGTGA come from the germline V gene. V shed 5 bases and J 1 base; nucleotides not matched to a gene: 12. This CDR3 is CASSPNQIAGASYNEQFF. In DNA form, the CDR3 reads TGTGCCAGCAGCCCAAATCAGATAGCGGGAGCATCCTACAATGAGCAGTTCTTC. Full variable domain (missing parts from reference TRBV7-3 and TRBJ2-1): GAGVSQTPSNKVTEKGKYVELRCDPISGHTALYWYRQSLGQGPEFLIYFQGTGAADDSGLPNDRFFAVRPEGSVSTLKIQRTERGDSAVYLCASSPNQIAGASYNEQFFGPGTRLTVL.

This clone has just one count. The CDR3 coding sequence is TGCAGCGTGACAGGGATCCCCCAAGAGACCCAGTACTTC. It encodes CSVTGIPQETQYF. This chain joins TRBV29-1 and TRBJ2-5; 7 bases fit TRBD1. V trimming: 6 bases; J trimming: 1 base; junction bases outside the gene matches: 5. The CDR3 runs 13 residues. Germline V gene sequence: CDR1 SQVTM, CDR2 ANQGSEA. Drawing the rest from reference TRBV29-1 and TRBJ2-5, the complete variable domain is SAVISQKPSRDICQRGTSLTIQCQVDSQVTMMFWYRQQPGQSLTLIATANQGSEATYESGFVIDKFPISRPNLTFSTLTVSNMSPEDSSIYLCSVTGIPQETQYFGPGTRLLVL.

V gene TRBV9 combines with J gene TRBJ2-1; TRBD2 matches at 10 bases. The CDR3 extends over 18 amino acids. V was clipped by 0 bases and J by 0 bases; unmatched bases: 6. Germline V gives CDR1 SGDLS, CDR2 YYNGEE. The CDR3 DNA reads TGTGCCAGCAGCGTAGGAGGATTAGCGGGGGGCTCCTACAATGAGCAGTTCTTC. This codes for CASSVGGLAGGSYNEQFF. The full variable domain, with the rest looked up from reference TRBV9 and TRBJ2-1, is DSGVTQTPKHLITATGQRVTLRCSPRSGDLSVYWYQQSLDQGLQFLIQYYNGEERAKGNILERFSAQQFPDLHSELNLSSLELGDSALYFCASSVGGLAGGSYNEQFFGPGTRLTVL.

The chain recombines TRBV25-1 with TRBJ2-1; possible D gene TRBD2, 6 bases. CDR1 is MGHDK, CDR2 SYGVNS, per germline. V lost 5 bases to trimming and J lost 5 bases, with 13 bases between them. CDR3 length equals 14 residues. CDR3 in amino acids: CASSWGVGNNEQFF. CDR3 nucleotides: TGTGCCAGCAGTTGGGGGGTAGGTAACAATGAGCAGTTCTTC.

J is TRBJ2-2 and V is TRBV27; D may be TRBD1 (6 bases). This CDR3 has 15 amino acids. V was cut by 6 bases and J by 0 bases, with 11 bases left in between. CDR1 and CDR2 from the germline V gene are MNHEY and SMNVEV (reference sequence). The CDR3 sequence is CASRPGQANTGELFF. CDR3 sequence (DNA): TGTGCCAGCAGACCGGGACAAGCGAACACCGGGGAGCTGTTTTTT.

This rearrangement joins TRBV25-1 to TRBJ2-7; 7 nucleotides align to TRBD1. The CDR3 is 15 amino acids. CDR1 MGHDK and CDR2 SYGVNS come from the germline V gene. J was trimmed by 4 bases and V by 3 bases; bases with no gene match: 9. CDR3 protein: CASSDLRGLVYEQYF. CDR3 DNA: TGTGCCAGCAGTGATCTTAGGGGGCTTGTTTACGAGCAGTACTTC.